This is a list of T cell receptor beta chains from one sample in a study of blood T cell repertoires in COVID-19. Clones were sequenced by immunoSEQ multiplex PCR, and TCRdb holds only the in-frame ones, with some missing. The sample contains a few hundred thousand clones, around 90% of which appear only once. The sequenced sample consisted of peripheral blood. All receptors come from a woman aged 45 to 65 with COVID-19, enrolled during active disease. CDR3s include the opening cysteine and the closing phenylalanine or tryptophan. A D gene is named only where the DNA matches it firmly. Clone sizes are given selectively: once, few, many, or a class where the clone is expanded.

TRBV11-3	NA	TRBJ2-3	15	NA	TGTGCCAGCAGCTTAGGTAGCGAAAGCACAGATACGCAGTATTTT	CASSLGSESTDTQYF
TRBV30	NA	TRBJ2-2	15	NA	TGTGCCTGGAGTTCGCTGGGGGGTATTACCGGGGAGCTGTTTTTT	CAWSSLGGITGELFF
TRBV6-4	NA	TRBJ2-1	13	NA	TGTGCCAGCAGTGACTCTAGCGTCAATGAGCAGTTCTTC	CASSDSSVNEQFF
TRBV11-1	once	TRBJ1-1	13	NA	TGTGCCAGCAGCTTGGGCGCAAACACTGAAGCTTTCTTT	CASSLGANTEAFF
TRBV5-1	NA	TRBJ1-1	15	TRBD1	TGCGCCAGCAGCGCCGGGGACAGTATTAACACTGAAGCTTTCTTT	CASSAGDSINTEAFF
TRBV11-3	NA	TRBJ2-3	14	NA	TGTGCCAGCGCCTACGCCGGAGGCACAGATACGCAGTATTTT	CASAYAGGTDTQYF
TRBV19	NA	TRBJ2-7	20	TRBD2	TGTGCCAGTAGTCTCCGTCCGGGACTAGCGGGAGGGCCGGTCTCCTACGAGCAGTACTTC	CASSLRPGLAGGPVSYEQYF
TRBV24-1	NA	TRBJ2-7	18	TRBD1	TGTGCCACCAGTGATTTCGCAGGGTCCGGGACAGGGACCTACGAGCAGTACTTC	CATSDFAGSGTGTYEQYF
TRBV5-8	NA	TRBJ2-3	17	TRBD2	TGTGCCAGCAGCTTGACCCTACTAGCGTCCAGCACAGATACGCAGTATTTT	CASSLTLLASSTDTQYF
TRBV7-6	NA	TRBJ2-5	14	TRBD1	TGTGCCAGCAGCTCCCCCGGGACAGTGGAGACCCAGTACTTC	CASSSPGTVETQYF
TRBV4-2	NA	TRBJ2-5	15	NA	TGTGCCAGCAGCCACGGGGGCGGGAGCCCAGAGACCCAGTACTTC	CASSHGGGSPETQYF
TRBV6-5	NA	TRBJ2-5	14	NA	TGTGCCAGCAGTTACTCGGAGACTTTAGAGACCCAGTACTTC	CASSYSETLETQYF
TRBV4-1	NA	TRBJ2-5	18	TRBD2	TGCGCCAGCAGCCAAGAAAGGGGAAGACTAGCGGGAGCTCCGACCCAGTACTTC	CASSQERGRLAGAPTQYF
TRBV14	NA	TRBJ2-7	11	NA	TGTGCCAGCAGCCGACAGCGAATGCAGTACTTC	CASSRQRMQYF